One sample yielded the 11 T cell receptor beta chains listed below, sequenced in a study of vaccination and CD4 T cells after COVID-19. Time point noted: late sampling 161 to 241 days after vaccination in a few convalescent patients. Treatment given: 10-day PBMC culture with coronavirus spike peptide pools or control peptides (ViraFEST assay). No antigens are known for them. Cultured CD4+ T cell DNA was sequenced using the Oncomine TCR Beta short-read assay. TCRdb reprocessed the PCR reads via MiXCR and lists one record per CDR3 protein. The sample holds about 24,000 distinct CDR3 sequences, roughly 46% seen once. The source material was CD4+ T cells from blood, cultured in vitro, sampled about 7 months after SARS-CoV-2 vaccination. The receptors here all came from a human donor who had recovered from COVID-19.

CDR3 nucleotides: TGCAGTGCGACCTCCAGGCTAGCGGGAGTTGGAGAGACCCAGTACTTC. Translated, it gives CSATSRLAGVGETQYF. The chain is built from TRBV20-1 and TRBJ2-5; 10 bases line up with TRBD2. J lost 4 bases, V lost 6 bases, and 14 bases had no gene match. The CDR3 length is 16 residues. CDR1 DFQATT and CDR2 SNEGSKA come from the germline V gene (reference sequence).

This clonotype was counted between two and nine times. The chain couples TRBV27 to TRBJ1-5, with D unresolved. Trimming took off 2 bases at V and 6 bases at J, with 8 bases between the two ends. Germline loops: CDR1 MNHEY, CDR2 SMNVEV (reference sequence). The CDR3 is 13 amino acids. This CDR3 reads CASSLSRLQPQHF. CDR3 in DNA: TGTGCCAGCAGTTTAAGTCGCCTTCAGCCCCAGCATTTT.

This clonotype was recorded a few times. The chain uses TRBV6-5 and TRBJ2-5, with D uncertain. V was pared by 2 bases and J by 2 bases, with 9 bases between. The CDR3 length is 14 residues. Germline values: CDR1 MNHEY, CDR2 SVGAGI. CDR3 in amino acids: CASSYQSRQETQYF. The CDR3 DNA sequence: TGTGCCAGCAGTTACCAGTCCCGACAAGAGACCCAGTACTTC.

This chain links TRBV7-3 with TRBJ1-1; 10 bases match TRBD1. Trimming at V came to 2 bases and at J to 6 bases, leaving 0 bases not matched to a gene. This CDR3 comprises 13 residues. Per germline, CDR1 SGHTA and CDR2 FQGTGA. CDR3 in DNA: TGTGCCAGCAGCTTAGGGACAGGGGCTGAAGCTTTCTTT. The encoded protein is CASSLGTGAEAFF.

In DNA, the CDR3 is TGCAGTGCGGCCAGACAGGAGAACACTGAAGCTTTCTTT. Translated: CSAARQENTEAFF. The J gene is TRBJ1-1, the V gene TRBV20-1, with D possibly matching TRBD1 (6 bases). The CDR3 length is 13 residues. The V end was cut by 6 bases, the J end by 1 base, with 12 bases between. The germline V gene encodes CDR1 DFQATT and CDR2 SNEGSKA (reference sequence).

The chain is built from TRBV27 and TRBJ2-5; TRBD2 might be the D (6 bases). This CDR3 has 14 residues. Trimming pared 6 bases from V and 6 bases from J, leaving 17 bases between. Germline V gene lookup returns CDR1 MNHEY and CDR2 SMNVEV (reference sequence). The CDR3 bases are TGTGCCAGCAGACAAGGCGGGGAGAGGCAGACCCAGTACTTC. Protein: CASRQGGERQTQYF.

This clonotype has a handful of counts. One end of the junction varies from germline; a read error may be responsible. The CDR3 DNA follows: TGTGCCACCAGTAGAGGTGCGGCGGGAGAGACCCAGTACTTC. Its translation is CATSRGAAGETQYF. The V call is TRBV15, the J call TRBJ2-5; tentatively, D is TRBD2 (5 bases). This CDR3 is 14 amino acids long. The germline gives CDR1 LNHNV, CDR2 YYDKDF (reference sequence).

The chain combines TRBV5-4 with TRBJ2-5; TRBD1 might be the D (7 bases). CDR3 length: 15 residues. Trimming shortened V by 2 bases and J by 4 bases, and 15 bases separated the two germline ends. Per germline, CDR1 SGHNT and CDR2 YYREEE (reference sequence). CDR3 sequence (DNA): TGTGCCAGCAGCTTATACAGGGGACTTTCAGAGACCCAGTACTTC. It yields the protein CASSLYRGLSETQYF.

The J gene is TRBJ2-1, the V gene TRBV20-1, with 12 bases identical to TRBD2. The CDR3 consists of 16 residues. Germline V gene data show CDR1 as DFQATT and CDR2 as SNEGSKA (reference sequence). V lost 5 bases, J lost 6 bases, and 11 bases stayed unmatched. As DNA, the CDR3 is TGCAGTGCTCAAGGACTAGCGGGAAGGGCCTCCAATGAGCAGTTCTTC. It is translated as CSAQGLAGRASNEQFF.

The DNA for the CDR3 is TGTGCCAGCAGTGAACGACGTTACAACACTGAAGCTTTCTTT. This translates into CASSERRYNTEAFF. The V gene is TRBV28, the J gene TRBJ1-1; no clear D. Germline loops: CDR1 MDHEN, CDR2 SYDVKM. Trimming took off 5 bases at V and 2 bases at J, with 12 bases between the two ends. The CDR3 length is 14 residues. The full variable domain, its missing parts supplied by reference TRBV28 and TRBJ1-1, is DVKVTQSSRYLVKRTGEKVFLECVQDMDHENMFWYRQDPGLGLRLIYFSYDVKMKEKGDIPEGYSVSREKKERFSLILESASTNQTSMYLCASSERRYNTEAFFGQGTRLTVV.

This chain's CDR3 is CASTKGSFMPQHF. CDR3 nucleotide sequence: TGTGCCAGCACAAAAGGGTCCTTTATGCCCCAGCATTTT. The chain employs TRBV28 and TRBJ1-5; no reliable D call. The CDR3 runs to 13 residues. Germline CDR1 MDHEN, CDR2 SYDVKM. With 7 bases removed from V and 9 bases from J, the gap between germline ends came to 16 bases. Full variable domain (rest looked up from reference TRBV28 and TRBJ1-5): DVKVTQSSRYLVKRTGEKVFLECVQDMDHENMFWYRQDPGLGLRLIYFSYDVKMKEKGDIPEGYSVSREKKERFSLILESASTNQTSMYLCASTKGSFMPQHFGDGTRLSIL.